The 27 T cell receptor beta chains presented below share a single source sample, sequenced in a study of T cells after yellow fever vaccination. TCRdb re-called the 5' RACE reads with MiXCR, one entry per CDR3 protein. The sample shows hundreds of thousands of distinct CDR3 sequences, 15% to 20% of them seen only once. The sample here was PBMCs, taken before the yellow fever booster vaccination. Source of these receptors: a man between 18 and 35 years old who received the YFV17D yellow fever vaccine.

This clonotype was recorded a few times. The gene calls are TRBV6-2 or TRBV6-3 and TRBJ2-7, with 7 positions matching TRBD2. This CDR3 is built from 14 residues. The germline gives CDR1 MNHEY, CDR2 SVGEGT. The junction had 10 bases not matched to a gene; V was cut back by 2 bases and J by 9 bases. CDR3 sequence (DNA): TGTGCCAGCAGTTACCTAGGACTAGACACTACGCAGTACGTC. This translates into CASSYLGLDTTQYV.

This clonotype has just a few counts. This rearrangement joins TRBV25-1 to TRBJ1-1, with 7 bases fitting TRBD1. V shed 4 bases and J 0 bases; nucleotides not matched to a gene: 2. The CDR3 is made up of 14 amino acids. Germline lookup yields CDR1 MGHDK and CDR2 SYGVNS. CDR3 region: CASSVGQMNTEAFF. In DNA, the CDR3 is TGTGCCAGCAGTGTGGGACAGATGAACACTGAAGCTTTCTTT.

In its sample, this clonotype was seen many times. This chain joins TRBV24-1 and TRBJ2-1; possibly TRBD1 or TRBD2 for D (5 bases each). The CDR3 totals 15 residues. The germline V gene has CDR1 KGHDR and CDR2 SFDVKD. V shed 2 bases and J shed 5 bases, with 12 bases lying between them. The CDR3 sequence is CATSDSGTDHNEQFF. DNA for the CDR3: TGTGCCACCAGTGATTCCGGGACCGATCACAATGAGCAGTTCTTC.

The genes are TRBV5-8 and TRBJ2-2; D unclear. CDR3 size: 14 residues. CDR1 and CDR2 (germline): SGHTS, YDEGEE. V was pared by 0 bases and J by 7 bases, with 10 bases between. Written as DNA, the CDR3 is TGTGCCAGCAGCTTGGCCTTTGGTTTCGGGGAGCTGTTTTTT. Its protein product is CASSLAFGFGELFF.

This clonotype was observed once. The V call is TRBV6-2 or TRBV6-3, the J call TRBJ1-5, with 10 bases aligning to TRBD1. This CDR3 contains 15 residues. Germline lookup yields CDR1 MNHEY and CDR2 SVGEGT. J lost 4 bases, V lost 5 bases, and 5 bases had no gene match. The CDR3 is CASSPDRGANQPQHF. In DNA, the CDR3 is TGTGCCAGCAGTCCGGACAGGGGGGCGAATCAGCCCCAGCATTTT.

This clonotype was seen only a few times. This sequence joins TRBV4-1 and TRBJ1-1, with D possibly TRBD1 on 6 matching bases. CDR3 length: 18 amino acids. Germline CDR1 MGHRA, CDR2 YSYEKL. Trimming left V 1 base short and J 0 bases short, with 18 bases between. The CDR3 DNA reads as TGCGCCAGCAGCCAAGGACTGACCCTGACAGGAATGAACACTGAAGCTTTCTTT. It encodes CASSQGLTLTGMNTEAFF.

This sequence joins TRBV6-1 and TRBJ2-1; D gene unclear. The germline CDR1 and CDR2 sequences are MNHNS and SASEGT. The V gene lost 7 bases and the J gene lost 7 bases, with 17 bases spanning the gap. CDR3 length: 14 amino acids. The CDR3 here is CASTRAILRNEQFF. CDR3 nucleotide sequence: TGTGCCAGCACGAGAGCTATTCTGAGGAATGAGCAGTTCTTC.

This clonotype occurred a few times. This sequence joins TRBV28 and TRBJ2-5, with D possibly being TRBD2 (5 bases). V was cut by 3 bases and J by 4 bases, with 12 bases left in between. The CDR3 runs 14 residues. The germline V gene encodes CDR1 MDHEN and CDR2 SYDVKM. The CDR3 here is CASSFGSGRETQYF. CDR3 nucleotides: TGTGCCAGCAGTTTTGGCTCGGGGAGAGAGACCCAGTACTTC.

This clonotype was seen a handful of times. The genes are TRBV6-5 and TRBJ2-7; D call uncertain. The V and J ends lost 0 bases and 3 bases respectively, with 9 bases between them. Germline CDR1 MNHEY, CDR2 SVGAGI. This CDR3 contains 14 residues. The CDR3 DNA follows: TGTGCCAGCAGTTACTCCCTCGGCGACTACGAGCAGTACGTC. The encoded protein is CASSYSLGDYEQYV.

This chain joins TRBV12-3 or TRBV12-4 and TRBJ2-1; possible D gene TRBD2, 6 bases. V was shortened by 6 bases and J by 8 bases, with 8 bases between the two germline ends. This CDR3 comprises 11 residues. CDR3 in DNA: TGTGCCAGCAGAATAGCGGATGAGCAGTTCTTC. This codes for CASRIADEQFF.

Comments on this clonotype: Its ends do not fully match the called genes, so a read error is possible. This rearrangement joins TRBV7-7 to TRBJ2-3, with 8 positions matching TRBD2. The CDR3 is 15 amino acids. CDR1 SSHAT and CDR2 FNYEAQ come from the germline V gene (reference sequence). The CDR3 DNA reads TGTGCTAGCAGCTTACAACTAGCGGGCACAGATACGCAGTATTTT. Amino acids: CASSLQLAGTDTQYF.

The chain carries TRBV6-1 and TRBJ2-3, with 7 bases lining up with TRBD2. V shed 2 bases and J 2 bases; nucleotides not matched to a gene: 4. The germline V gene encodes CDR1 MNHNS and CDR2 SASEGT. The CDR3 covers 15 residues. The CDR3 is CASSELGGFTDTQYF. CDR3 bases: TGTGCCAGCAGTGAATTGGGGGGGTTCACAGATACGCAGTATTTT.

The chain uses TRBV6-1 and TRBJ2-7; D gene unclear. The length of the CDR3 is 13 residues. Germline-derived CDR1 and CDR2 are MNHNS and SASEGT. The V and J ends lost 2 bases and 0 bases respectively, with 5 bases between them. CDR3 coding DNA: TGTGCCAGCAGTGAAATCGGCTCCTACGAGCAGTACGTC. Amino acids: CASSEIGSYEQYV.

The DNA for the CDR3 is TGTGCCAGCAGCTCACAAGGGACAGGGAATGAGCAGTTCTTC. This translates into CASSSQGTGNEQFF. This chain links TRBV5-4 with TRBJ2-1; 9 bases align to TRBD1. The CDR3 sequence is 14 residues long. Losses at the gene ends were 3 bases for V and 7 bases for J; bases not matched to a gene: 5. Germline CDR1 and CDR2: SGHNT and YYREEE (reference sequence).

The V call is TRBV5-1, the J call TRBJ2-5; 12 bases are a match to TRBD1. Trimming cost V 3 bases and J 7 bases; bases outside gene matches: 4. Germline values: CDR1 SGHRS, CDR2 YFSETQ. The CDR3 runs to 14 residues. The CDR3 is CASSWGQGAGTQYF. CDR3 in DNA: TGCGCCAGCAGCTGGGGACAGGGGGCAGGGACCCAGTACTTC.

This clonotype was counted between two and nine times. The chain couples TRBV6-2 or TRBV6-3 to TRBJ2-3; 11 bases are shared with TRBD2. The CDR3 runs 15 residues. The junction had 5 bases not matched to a gene; V was cut back by 5 bases and J by 4 bases. Germline lookup yields CDR1 MNHEY and CDR2 SVGEGT. The CDR3 spells CASSTSGGPPDTQYF. The CDR3 bases are TGTGCCAGCAGTACTAGCGGGGGCCCACCAGATACGCAGTATTTT.

The rearrangement joins TRBV7-9 to TRBJ2-2, with D possibly being TRBD1 (6 bases). CDR1 and CDR2 from the germline V gene are SEHNR and FQNEAQ (reference sequence). The length of the CDR3 is 15 residues. Between the trimmed V and J ends, which lost 2 bases and 1 base, there was a span of 8 bases. The CDR3 DNA sequence: TGTGCCAGCAGCTTATGGGACATGAACACCGGGGAGCTGTTTTTT. Translated: CASSLWDMNTGELFF.

This CDR3 reads CASSLTGTGSYNEQFF. CDR3 sequence (DNA): TGTGCCAGCAGCCTCACCGGGACAGGGTCTTACAATGAGCAGTTCTTC. V is TRBV4-2 and J is TRBJ2-1; 9 bases are shared with TRBD1. V dropped 4 bases and J dropped 4; count of bases not matched to a gene: 8. The CDR3 length is 16 residues. The germline CDR1 and CDR2 sequences are LGHNA and YNFKEQ.

The gene calls are TRBV11-1 and TRBJ2-5; the match to TRBD2 covers 14 bases. Germline-derived CDR1 and CDR2 are SGHAT and FQDESV (reference sequence). V shed 5 bases and J 5 bases; nucleotides not matched to a gene: 7. The CDR3 runs to 16 residues. CDR3 sequence: CASSIGLAGGPETQYF. The CDR3 coding sequence is TGTGCCAGCAGCATTGGACTAGCGGGGGGTCCGGAGACCCAGTACTTC.

This clonotype was detected only a few times. The V call is TRBV7-9, the J call TRBJ1-4; perhaps TRBD1 as D (5 bases). Germline CDR1 SEHNR, CDR2 FQNEAQ (reference sequence). Trimming shortened V by 1 base and J by 8 bases, and 17 bases separated the two germline ends. The CDR3 is 16 amino acids. CDR3 bases: TGTGCCAGCAGCTTAGAACTTGCAGGGAGGTCCGAAAAACTGTTTTTT. It codes for CASSLELAGRSEKLFF.

The chain links TRBV2 to TRBJ2-7; the D gene could be TRBD1 or TRBD2 (5 bases each). Trimming took off 6 bases at V and 9 bases at J, with 15 bases between the two ends. From germline, CDR1 is SNHLY and CDR2 FYNNEI. This CDR3 is built from 12 residues. In nucleotides, the CDR3 is TGTGCCAGCAGGGGGGACGCGGTGTGGCAGTACGTC. This translates into CASRGDAVWQYV.

The rearrangement joins TRBV6-6 to TRBJ2-7; D perhaps matches TRBD2 (6 bases). V lost 2 bases, J lost 6 bases, and 17 bases lay in between. CDR3 size: 15 residues. Per the germline V gene, CDR1 is MNHNY and CDR2 is SVGAGI (reference sequence). The CDR3 protein is CASSYGTGLLAEQYV. The CDR3 DNA reads TGTGCCAGCAGTTACGGAACGGGACTCCTAGCCGAGCAGTACGTC.

The V call is TRBV4-1, the J call TRBJ2-5, with TRBD2 identical over 10 bases. Per the germline V gene, CDR1 is MGHRA and CDR2 is YSYEKL. The CDR3 is 18 residues long. The V gene end was trimmed by 3 bases and the J gene end by 3 bases; junction bases not matched to a gene: 13. DNA of the CDR3: TGCGCCAGCAGCCAGGACCCCTACTTAGCGGGGGGCGAAGAGACCCAGTACTTC. As protein: CASSQDPYLAGGEETQYF.

This clonotype occurred many times. The V and J genes are TRBV27 and TRBJ2-7, with D possibly called TRBD1 or TRBD2 (5 bases each). Germline-derived CDR1 and CDR2 are MNHEY and SMNVEV (reference sequence). This CDR3 contains 14 residues. The V end lost 5 bases, the J end lost 3 bases, and 14 bases lay between the germline ends. The CDR3: CASSPSRTSYEQYF. CDR3 DNA sequence: TGTGCCAGCAGTCCTAGCCGGACAAGCTACGAGCAGTACTTC.

The chain couples TRBV30 to TRBJ1-2; no reliable D call. The germline V and J ends were trimmed by 0 bases and 4 bases, with 12 bases remaining between them. This CDR3 is 14 amino acids long. Germline V gene data show CDR1 as GTSNPN and CDR2 as SVGIG (reference sequence). CDR3 nucleotide sequence: TGTGCCTGGAGTGTACCCGGAGCTGGCTATGGCTACACCTTC. Translated, it gives CAWSVPGAGYGYTF.

The chain employs TRBV29-1 and TRBJ1-2; tentative D call: TRBD1 (6 bases). The germline V gene encodes CDR1 SQVTM and CDR2 ANQGSEA. This CDR3 contains 12 residues. V was cut by 8 bases and J by 10 bases, with 20 bases left in between. The DNA for the CDR3 is TGCAGCTCCGCCGGGACGGGGGCCGACTACACCTTC. Encoded protein: CSSAGTGADYTF.

This rearrangement joins TRBV11-3 to TRBJ1-6; 7 nucleotides line up with TRBD1. Germline V lookup: CDR1 SGHNT, CDR2 YENEEA. This CDR3 is built from 14 residues. V lost 1 base, J lost 9 bases, and 3 bases stayed unmatched. Written as DNA, the CDR3 is TGTGCCAGCAGCTTAGGATACAGGGGTTCACCCCTCCACTTT. Translated: CASSLGYRGSPLHF.